These 3 T cell receptor beta chains were all obtained from the same sample, sequenced in a study of cytomegalovirus exposure and HLA in healthy donors. The study ran its PCR with 60 Vbeta and 13 Jbeta primers. The table came from immunoSEQ multiplex PCR; TCRdb's copy has only in-frame clones and leaves some out. Of approximately 150,000 clones in the sample, approximately 81% were seen once. Sequencing was performed on PBMCs. All receptors derive from a boy between 2 and 10 years old in good health and CMV-seronegative.

The CDR3 DNA reads as TGTGCCAGCAGCGCGTACAGAAGACAGGACCTGGTGGTGACCCAGTACTTC. The encoded protein is CASSAYRRQDLVVTQYF. The chain links TRBV7-9 to TRBJ2-5; TRBD1 is a possible D gene (6 bases). The CDR3 has 17 residues. V gave up 5 bases and J gave up 7 bases, with 26 bases separating them. Germline V gene data show CDR1 as SEHNR and CDR2 as FQNEAQ (reference sequence).

The chain joins TRBV11-2 to TRBJ2-2; TRBD1 matches 9 bases. This CDR3 is built from 15 residues. Trimming took 5 bases from V and 7 from J; bases not matched to a gene: 8. Per germline, CDR1 SGHAT and CDR2 FQNNGV. CDR3 region: CASSVWTGEGGELFF. The CDR3 nucleotides are TGTGCCAGCAGCGTATGGACAGGGGAAGGCGGGGAGCTGTTTTTT.

This sequence joins TRBV7-6 and TRBJ2-5; weak D call: TRBD2 (7 bases). Germline V lookup: CDR1 SGHVS, CDR2 FNYEAQ. The CDR3 has 15 residues. V was cut by 2 bases and J by 1 base, with 11 bases left in between. CDR3: CASSLSRGRQETQYF. DNA of the CDR3: TGTGCCAGCAGCTTATCGCGGGGGCGCCAAGAGACCCAGTACTTC.